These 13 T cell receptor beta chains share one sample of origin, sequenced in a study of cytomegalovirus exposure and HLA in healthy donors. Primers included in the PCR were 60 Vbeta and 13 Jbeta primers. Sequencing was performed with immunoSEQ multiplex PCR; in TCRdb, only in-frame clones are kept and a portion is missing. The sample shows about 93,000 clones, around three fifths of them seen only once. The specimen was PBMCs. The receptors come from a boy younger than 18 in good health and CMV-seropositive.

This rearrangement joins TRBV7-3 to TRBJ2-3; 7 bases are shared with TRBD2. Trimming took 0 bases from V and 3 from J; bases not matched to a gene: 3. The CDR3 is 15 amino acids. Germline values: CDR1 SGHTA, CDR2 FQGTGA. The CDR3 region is CASSLTAGLTDTQYF. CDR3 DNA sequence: TGTGCCAGCAGCTTAACGGCGGGACTAACAGATACGCAGTATTTT.

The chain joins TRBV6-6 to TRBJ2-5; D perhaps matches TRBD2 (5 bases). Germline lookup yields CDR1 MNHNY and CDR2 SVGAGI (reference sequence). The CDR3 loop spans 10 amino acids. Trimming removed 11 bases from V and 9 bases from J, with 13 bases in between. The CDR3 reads CAQRVRAQYF. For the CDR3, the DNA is TGTGCCCAGAGGGTCCGTGCCCAGTACTTC.

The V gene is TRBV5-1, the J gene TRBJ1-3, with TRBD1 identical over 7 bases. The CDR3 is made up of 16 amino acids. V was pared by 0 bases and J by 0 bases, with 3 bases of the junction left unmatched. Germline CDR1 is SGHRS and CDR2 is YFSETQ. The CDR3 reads CASSLEWDSSGNTIYF. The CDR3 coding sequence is TGCGCCAGCAGCTTGGAGTGGGACAGCTCTGGAAACACCATATATTTT.

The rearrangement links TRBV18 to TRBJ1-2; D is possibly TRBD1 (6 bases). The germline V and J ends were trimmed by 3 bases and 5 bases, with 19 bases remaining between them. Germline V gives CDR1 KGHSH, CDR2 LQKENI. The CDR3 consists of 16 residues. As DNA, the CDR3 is TGTGCCAGCTCACCTCTCTCAGGACAGCTACAGTATGGCTACACCTTC. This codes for CASSPLSGQLQYGYTF.

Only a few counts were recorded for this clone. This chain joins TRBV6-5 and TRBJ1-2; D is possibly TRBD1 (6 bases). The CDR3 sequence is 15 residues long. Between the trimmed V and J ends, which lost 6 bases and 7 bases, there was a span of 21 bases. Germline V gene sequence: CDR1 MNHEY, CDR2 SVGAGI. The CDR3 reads CASSPPGAQLGGYTF. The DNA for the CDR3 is TGTGCCAGCAGCCCCCCAGGGGCGCAATTAGGTGGCTACACCTTC.

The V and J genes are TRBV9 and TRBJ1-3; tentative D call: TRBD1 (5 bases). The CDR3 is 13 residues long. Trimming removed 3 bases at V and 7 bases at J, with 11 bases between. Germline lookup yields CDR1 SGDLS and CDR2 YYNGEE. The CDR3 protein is CASSDRIGNTIYF. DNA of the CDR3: TGTGCCAGCAGCGACAGGATAGGGAACACCATATATTTT.

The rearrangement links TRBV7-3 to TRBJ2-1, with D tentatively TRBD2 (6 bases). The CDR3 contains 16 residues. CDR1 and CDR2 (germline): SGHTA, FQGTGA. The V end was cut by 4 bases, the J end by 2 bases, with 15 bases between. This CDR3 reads CASSYSGGNPYNEQFF. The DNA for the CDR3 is TGTGCCAGCAGCTATAGCGGAGGTAACCCCTACAATGAGCAGTTCTTC.

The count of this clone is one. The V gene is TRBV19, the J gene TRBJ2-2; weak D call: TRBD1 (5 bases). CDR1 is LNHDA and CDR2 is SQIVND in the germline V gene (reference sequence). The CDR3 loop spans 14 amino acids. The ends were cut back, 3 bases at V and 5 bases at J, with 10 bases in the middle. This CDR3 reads CASSIRVLTGELFF. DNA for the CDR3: TGTGCCAGTAGTATCAGGGTGCTAACCGGGGAGCTGTTTTTT. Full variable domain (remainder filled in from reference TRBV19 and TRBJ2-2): DGGITQSPKYLFRKEGQNVTLSCEQNLNHDAMYWYRQDPGQGLRLIYYSQIVNDFQKGDIAEGYSVSREKKESFPLTVTSAQKNPTAFYLCASSIRVLTGELFFGEGSRLTVL.

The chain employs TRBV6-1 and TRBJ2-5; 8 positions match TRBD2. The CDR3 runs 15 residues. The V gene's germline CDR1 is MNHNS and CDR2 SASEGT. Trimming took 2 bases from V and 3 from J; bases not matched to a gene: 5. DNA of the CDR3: TGTGCCAGCAGTGAACTAGCGGGCCGAAAAGAGACCCAGTACTTC. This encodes CASSELAGRKETQYF.

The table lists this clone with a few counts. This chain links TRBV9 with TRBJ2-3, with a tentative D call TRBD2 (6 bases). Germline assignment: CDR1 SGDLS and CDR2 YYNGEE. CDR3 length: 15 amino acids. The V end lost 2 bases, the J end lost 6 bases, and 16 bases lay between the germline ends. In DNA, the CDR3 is TGTGCCAGCAGCGTCGGGGGTGGGAGGACGGATACGCAGTATTTT. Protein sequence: CASSVGGGRTDTQYF. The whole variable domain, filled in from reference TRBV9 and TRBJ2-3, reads DSGVTQTPKHLITATGQRVTLRCSPRSGDLSVYWYQQSLDQGLQFLIQYYNGEERAKGNILERFSAQQFPDLHSELNLSSLELGDSALYFCASSVGGGRTDTQYFGPGTRLTVL.

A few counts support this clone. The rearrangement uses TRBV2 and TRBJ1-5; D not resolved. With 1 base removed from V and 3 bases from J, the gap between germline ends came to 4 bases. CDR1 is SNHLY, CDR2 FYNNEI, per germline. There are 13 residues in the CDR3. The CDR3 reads CASSEEHNQPQHF. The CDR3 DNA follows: TGTGCCAGCAGTGAAGAGCACAATCAGCCCCAGCATTTT.

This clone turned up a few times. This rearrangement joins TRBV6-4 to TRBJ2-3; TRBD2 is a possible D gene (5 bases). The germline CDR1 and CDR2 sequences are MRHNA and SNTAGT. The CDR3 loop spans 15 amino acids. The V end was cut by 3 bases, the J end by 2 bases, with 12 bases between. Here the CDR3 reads CASSESGTVTDTQYF. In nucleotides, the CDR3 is TGTGCCAGCAGTGAGAGCGGAACTGTCACAGATACGCAGTATTTT.

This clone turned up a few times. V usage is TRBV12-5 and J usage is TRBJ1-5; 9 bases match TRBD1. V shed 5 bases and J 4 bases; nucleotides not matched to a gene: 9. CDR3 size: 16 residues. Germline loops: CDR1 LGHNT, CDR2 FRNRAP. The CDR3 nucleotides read TGTGCTAGTGGTGTTGGGGGACAGGGTTTTAATCAGCCCCAGCATTTT. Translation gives CASGVGGQGFNQPQHF.